Shown below are 13 T cell receptor beta chains from a single sample sequenced in a study of response to subunit inactivated influenza vaccine. TCRdb used MiXCR to reprocess the RT-PCR reads, holding one entry per CDR3 protein. The profile covers about 160,000 distinct CDR3 sequences, with about 10% appearing a single time and about 40% taken by the ten largest. Sequencing was performed on CD8+ T cells sorted from PBMCs, taken roughly 24 months after vaccination. The receptors originated from a man between 50 and 69 years old who received an inactivated influenza vaccine.

There are many counts of this clonotype. This sequence joins TRBV9 and TRBJ2-1; possible D gene TRBD1, 5 bases. The CDR3 totals 16 residues. V lost 4 bases, J lost 0 bases, and 14 bases lay in between. Germline V gene sequence: CDR1 SGDLS, CDR2 YYNGEE. CDR3 coding DNA: TGTGCCAGCAGCCCCCCTAGGGGTTACTCCTACAATGAGCAGTTCTTC. Its protein product is CASSPPRGYSYNEQFF.

This clonotype was found a few times. The J gene is TRBJ2-7, the V gene TRBV6-1; 11 bases map to TRBD2. Germline CDR1 is MNHNS and CDR2 is SASEGT. Trimming at V came to 3 bases and at J to 9 bases, leaving 10 bases not matched to a gene. The CDR3 runs to 15 residues. The DNA of the CDR3 is TGTGCCAGCAGTGAGGGGGCTAGCGGGAGGAGTAGGCAGTACTTC. It encodes CASSEGASGRSRQYF.

There are a few counts of this clonotype. This chain uses TRBV7-9 with TRBJ2-5; a weak D match, TRBD2 (5 bases). This CDR3 region has 14 residues. From germline, CDR1 is SEHNR and CDR2 FQNEAQ (reference sequence). V shed 5 bases and J shed 5 bases, with 15 bases lying between them. CDR3 region: CASSPVTTQETQYF. The CDR3 coding sequence is TGTGCCAGCAGCCCCGTGACTACTCAGGAGACCCAGTACTTC.

The chain links TRBV29-1 to TRBJ1-2; the match to TRBD1 covers 7 bases. After removal of 4 bases from V and 8 bases from J, the junction contained 25 bases not matched to a gene. There are 18 residues in the CDR3. Germline loops: CDR1 SQVTM, CDR2 ANQGSEA. CDR3: CSVVGGRKTGPQITGYTF. In DNA form, the CDR3 reads TGCAGCGTTGTTGGCGGGCGAAAGACAGGGCCCCAGATAACAGGCTACACCTTC.

This clonotype occurred many times. This chain links TRBV5-1 with TRBJ2-7; no clear D. Between the trimmed V and J ends, which lost 2 bases and 2 bases, there was a span of 11 bases. The CDR3 extends over 14 amino acids. Germline V gives CDR1 SGHRS, CDR2 YFSETQ. The CDR3 sequence: CASSFDQITYEQYF. CDR3 in DNA: TGCGCCAGCAGCTTTGACCAAATCACCTACGAGCAGTACTTC.

By its share, this clonotype is medium-sized. CDR3 region: CSVDSSGMNTEAFF. CDR3 DNA: TGCAGCGTTGATTCTTCCGGGATGAACACTGAAGCTTTCTTT. The chain combines TRBV29-1 with TRBJ1-1; no firm D call. The germline gives CDR1 SQVTM, CDR2 ANQGSEA. The CDR3 loop spans 14 amino acids. The V end was cut by 3 bases, the J end by 0 bases, with 11 bases between.

The gene calls are TRBV5-1 and TRBJ2-1; 11 bases match TRBD1. The CDR3 is made up of 13 amino acids. Germline V lookup: CDR1 SGHRS, CDR2 YFSETQ. Trimming took 3 bases from V and 9 from J; bases not matched to a gene: 2. CDR3 bases: TGCGCCAGCAGCTGGACAGGGGGCGGTGAGCAGTTCTTC. Translated: CASSWTGGGEQFF.

The V and J genes are TRBV29-1 and TRBJ1-2; TRBD1 agrees at 10 bases. CDR1 is SQVTM, CDR2 ANQGSEA, per germline. V dropped 2 bases and J dropped 5; count of bases not matched to a gene: 5. The length of the CDR3 is 14 residues. In nucleotides, the CDR3 is TGCAGCGTTGAACCGGGACAGGGGCCTTATGGCTACACCTTC. Translation: CSVEPGQGPYGYTF.

V usage is TRBV7-8 and J usage is TRBJ2-1; D uncertain. Trimming pared 3 bases from V and 6 bases from J, leaving 6 bases between. Looked up from germline, CDR1 is SGHVS and CDR2 is FQNEAQ. This CDR3 region has 12 residues. In DNA form, the CDR3 reads TGTGCCAGCAGCTTGTGGTTCAATGAGCAGTTCTTC. Protein: CASSLWFNEQFF.

This clonotype was recorded many times. The V gene is TRBV11-2, the J gene TRBJ2-7, with D unclear. The ends were cut back, 0 bases at V and 0 bases at J, with 9 bases in the middle. Germline CDR1 SGHAT, CDR2 FQNNGV. The CDR3 is 15 residues long. CDR3 coding DNA: TGTGCCAGCAGCTTAGATATGGGCCCCTCCTACGAGCAGTACTTC. Translating it yields CASSLDMGPSYEQYF.

This clonotype was observed a few times. This chain links TRBV6-5 with TRBJ2-7; D is uncertain. Germline V gives CDR1 MNHEY, CDR2 SVGAGI. The length of the CDR3 is 14 residues. The V and J ends lost 4 bases and 3 bases respectively, with 13 bases between them. CDR3 DNA: TGTGCCAGCAGTTCCCGAGGATCCGTCTACGAGCAGTACTTC. Translation: CASSSRGSVYEQYF.

CDR3 nucleotides: TGTGCCAGTAGTAAGGAGGGATCCTACGAGCAGTACTTC. It translates to CASSKEGSYEQYF. V and J are TRBV19 and TRBJ2-7, with D tentatively TRBD2 (6 bases). Germline-derived CDR1 and CDR2 are LNHDA and SQIVND (reference sequence). Trimming shortened V by 4 bases and J by 1 base, and 8 bases separated the two germline ends. CDR3 length: 13 residues.

The chain carries TRBV12-3 or TRBV12-4 and TRBJ2-5, with 10 bases matching TRBD1. Unmatched junction bases numbered 5, after V lost 6 bases and J lost 4 bases. CDR3 length: 14 amino acids. This CDR3 reads CASRPGTGVETQYF. CDR3 coding DNA: TGTGCCAGCAGGCCTGGGACAGGGGTAGAGACCCAGTACTTC.